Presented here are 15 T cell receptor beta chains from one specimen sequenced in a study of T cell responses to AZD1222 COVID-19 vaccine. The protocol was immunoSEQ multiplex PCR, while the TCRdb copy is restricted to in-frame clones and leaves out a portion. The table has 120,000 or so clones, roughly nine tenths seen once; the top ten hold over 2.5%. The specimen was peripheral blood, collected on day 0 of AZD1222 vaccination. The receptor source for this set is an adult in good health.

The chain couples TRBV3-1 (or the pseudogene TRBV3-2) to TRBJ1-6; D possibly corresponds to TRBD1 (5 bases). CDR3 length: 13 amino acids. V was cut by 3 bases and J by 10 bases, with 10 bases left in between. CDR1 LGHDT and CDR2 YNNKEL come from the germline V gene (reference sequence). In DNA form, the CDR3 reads TGTGCCAGCAGCCAGCAGGGAGGCTCACCCCTCCACTTT. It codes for CASSQQGGSPLHF.

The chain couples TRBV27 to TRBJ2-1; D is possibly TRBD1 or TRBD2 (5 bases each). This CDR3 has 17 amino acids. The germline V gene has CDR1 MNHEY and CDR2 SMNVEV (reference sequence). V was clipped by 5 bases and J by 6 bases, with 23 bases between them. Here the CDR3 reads CASSQRGTGRQVNEQFF. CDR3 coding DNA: TGTGCCAGCAGTCAACGAGGCACGGGACGGCAGGTCAATGAGCAGTTCTTC.

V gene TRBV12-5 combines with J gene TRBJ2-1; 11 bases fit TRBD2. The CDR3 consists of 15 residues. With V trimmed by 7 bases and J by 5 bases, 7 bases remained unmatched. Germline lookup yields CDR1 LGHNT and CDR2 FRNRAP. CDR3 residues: CASEKGTSGDNEQFF. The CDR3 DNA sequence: TGTGCTAGTGAGAAGGGGACTAGCGGAGACAATGAGCAGTTCTTC.

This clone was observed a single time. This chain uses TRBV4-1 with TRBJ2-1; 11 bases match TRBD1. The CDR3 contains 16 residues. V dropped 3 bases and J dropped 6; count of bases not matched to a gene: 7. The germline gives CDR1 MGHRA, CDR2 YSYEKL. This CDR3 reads CASSQPGQGGLNEQFF. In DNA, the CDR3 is TGCGCCAGCAGCCAGCCGGGACAGGGGGGACTCAATGAGCAGTTCTTC.

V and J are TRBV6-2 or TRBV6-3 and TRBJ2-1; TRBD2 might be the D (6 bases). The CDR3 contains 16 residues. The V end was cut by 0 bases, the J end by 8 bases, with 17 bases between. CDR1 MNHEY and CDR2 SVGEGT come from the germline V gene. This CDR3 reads CASSYSGREIVYEQFF. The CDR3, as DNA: TGTGCCAGCAGTTACTCCGGCCGGGAGATTGTTTATGAGCAGTTCTTC.

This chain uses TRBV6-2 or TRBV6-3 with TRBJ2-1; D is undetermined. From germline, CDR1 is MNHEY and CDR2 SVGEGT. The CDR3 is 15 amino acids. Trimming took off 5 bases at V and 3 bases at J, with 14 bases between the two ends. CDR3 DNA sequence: TGTGCCAGCAGTCCCATTGACCGAGACTACAATGAGCAGTTCTTC. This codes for CASSPIDRDYNEQFF.

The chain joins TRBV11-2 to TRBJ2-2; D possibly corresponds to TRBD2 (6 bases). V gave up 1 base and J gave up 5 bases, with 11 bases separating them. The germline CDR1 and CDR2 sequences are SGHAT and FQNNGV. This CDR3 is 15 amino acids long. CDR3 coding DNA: TGTGCCAGCAGCTTAGGAGGGAGGAATACCGGGGAGCTGTTTTTT. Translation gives CASSLGGRNTGELFF.

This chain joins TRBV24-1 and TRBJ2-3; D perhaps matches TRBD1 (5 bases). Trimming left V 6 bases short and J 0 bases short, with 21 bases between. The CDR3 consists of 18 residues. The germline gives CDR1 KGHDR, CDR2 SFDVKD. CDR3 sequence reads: CATSTDPDSEQSTDTQYF. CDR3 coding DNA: TGTGCCACCAGTACGGACCCAGACAGCGAGCAAAGCACAGATACGCAGTATTTT.

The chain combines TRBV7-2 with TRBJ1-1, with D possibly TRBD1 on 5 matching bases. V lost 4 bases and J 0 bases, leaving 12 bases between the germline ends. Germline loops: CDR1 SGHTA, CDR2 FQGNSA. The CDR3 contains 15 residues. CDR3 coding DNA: TGTGCCAGCAGCTCAAGACAGACCTTGAACACTGAAGCTTTCTTT. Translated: CASSSRQTLNTEAFF.

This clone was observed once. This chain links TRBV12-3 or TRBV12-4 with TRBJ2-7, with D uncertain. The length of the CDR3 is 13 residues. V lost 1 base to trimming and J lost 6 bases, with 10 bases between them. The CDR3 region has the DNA TGTGCCAGCAGTTTAGGAATGAAAGGCGAGCAGTACTTC. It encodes CASSLGMKGEQYF.

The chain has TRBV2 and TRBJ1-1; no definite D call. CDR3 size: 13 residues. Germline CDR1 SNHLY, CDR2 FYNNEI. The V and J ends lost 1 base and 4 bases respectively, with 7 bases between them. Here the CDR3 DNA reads TGTGCCAGCAGTGAAGTAGAGGGCACTGAAGCTTTCTTT. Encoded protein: CASSEVEGTEAFF.

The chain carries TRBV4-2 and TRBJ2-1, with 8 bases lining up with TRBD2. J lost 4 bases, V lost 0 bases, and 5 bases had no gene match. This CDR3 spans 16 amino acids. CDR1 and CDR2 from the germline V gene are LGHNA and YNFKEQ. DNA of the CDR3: TGTGCCAGCAGCCAAGAAGGCGCGGGAGGTTACAATGAGCAGTTCTTC. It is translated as CASSQEGAGGYNEQFF.

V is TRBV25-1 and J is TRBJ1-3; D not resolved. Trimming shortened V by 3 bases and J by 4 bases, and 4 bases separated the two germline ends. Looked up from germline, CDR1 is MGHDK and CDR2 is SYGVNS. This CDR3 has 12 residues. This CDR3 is CASSDFGNTIYF. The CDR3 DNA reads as TGTGCCAGCAGTGACTTCGGAAACACCATATATTTT.

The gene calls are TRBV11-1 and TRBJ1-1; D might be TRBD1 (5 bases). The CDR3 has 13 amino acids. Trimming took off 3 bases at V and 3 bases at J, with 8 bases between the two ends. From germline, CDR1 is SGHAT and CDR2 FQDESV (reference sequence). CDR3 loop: CASSLMGHTEAFF. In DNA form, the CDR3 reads TGTGCCAGCAGCTTGATGGGACACACTGAAGCTTTCTTT.

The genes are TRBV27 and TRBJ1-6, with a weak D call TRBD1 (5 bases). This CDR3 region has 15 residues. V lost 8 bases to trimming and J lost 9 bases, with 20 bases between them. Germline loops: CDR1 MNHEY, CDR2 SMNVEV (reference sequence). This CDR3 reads CASGLAGLESSPLHF. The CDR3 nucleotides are TGTGCCAGCGGATTGGCAGGGTTGGAGAGTTCACCCCTCCACTTT.